Listed below are T cell receptor beta chains from one sample, sequenced in a study of T cell clonotyping in hematopoietic cell transplantation. Clones were read by immunoSEQ multiplex PCR, and TCRdb kept only the in-frame ones, dropping some. The data contain 25,000 to 35,000 clones, around 70% of them singletons. The sequencing here drew on peripheral blood mononuclear cells, taken before stem cell transplant. Receptor source: a man aged 45 to 65 with myelodysplastic syndrome. Some clones in this sample may be carry-over from other donors' samples. The CDR3 runs from the conserved cysteine through the conserved F or W. Fields, in order: J gene, clone size, D gene, V gene, CDR3 DNA, CDR3 protein. D genes are given only for firm matches. Where a row states a size, it is once, few, many or the class of an expanded clone; other rows omit it.

>TRBJ1-5|-|-|TRBV28
TGTGCCAGCAGTTTAGGTGCCAGGACTAGCAATCAGCCCCAGCATTTT
CASSLGARTSNQPQHF
>TRBJ1-1|-|-|TRBV30
TGTGCCTGGAGCGCTCGAGCTGGGAACACTGAAGCTTTCTTT
CAWSARAGNTEAFF
>TRBJ2-7|once|-|TRBV25-1
TGTGCCAGCAGTGACCGGTGGATTTACGAGCAGTACTTC
CASSDRWIYEQYF
>TRBJ2-1|-|-|TRBV5-1
TGCGCCAGCAGCCCGGTACAGAACACCTACAATGAGCAGTTCTTC
CASSPVQNTYNEQFF
>TRBJ1-4|-|-|TRBV28
TGTGCCAGCATGATGACAGCAACTAATGAAAAACTGTTTTTT
CASMMTATNEKLFF
>TRBJ2-5|-|-|TRBV4-3
TGCGCCAGCAGCCAAGAGGGGTCACCCCAAGAGACCCAGTACTTC
CASSQEGSPQETQYF
>TRBJ1-1|-|TRBD1|TRBV6-5
TGTGCCAGCAGTTACCAGGGGGCGATGAGCACTGAAGCTTTCTTT
CASSYQGAMSTEAFF
>TRBJ2-3|-|-|TRBV6-1
TGTGCCAGCACTCCGTTACGGTCAGGCACAGATACGCAGTATTTT
CASTPLRSGTDTQYF
>TRBJ2-3|-|-|TRBV6-1
TGTGCCAGCAGTGGGAATCATATGACGCAGTATTTT
CASSGNHMTQYF
>TRBJ1-6|few|-|TRBV7-9
TGTGCCAGCAGCTTAGCAAGTCAGGTATCATTGTCCTATAATTCACCCCTCCACTTT
CASSLASQVSLSYNSPLHF
>TRBJ1-1|-|-|TRBV7-2
TGTGCCAGCAGCTTAGATGCCTCAAGGGTATTT
CASSLDASRVF
>TRBJ1-1|-|-|TRBV4-2
TGTGCCAGCAGCCAAGATCCGGGTAGAGAAGCTTTCTTT
CASSQDPGREAFF
>TRBJ2-5|-|-|TRBV7-2
TGTGCCAGCAGTCCAGTCCTGGAGACCCAGTACTTC
CASSPVLETQYF
>TRBJ2-5|-|TRBD2|TRBV7-2
TGTGCCAGCAGCTTAGTTTTAGGACTAGCGGGGGGGGTCCAAGAGACCCAGTACTTC
CASSLVLGLAGGVQETQYF
>TRBJ1-4|few|-|TRBV25-1
TGTGCCAGCAGTGAAATGGACTCGCCAACTAATGAAAAACTGTTTTTT
CASSEMDSPTNEKLFF
>TRBJ1-1|-|-|TRBV28
TGTGCCAGCAGTTTATACCCCCTTACGGGGGGCACTGAAGCTTTCTTT
CASSLYPLTGGTEAFF
>TRBJ1-1|-|-|TRBV20-1
TGCAGTGCCCGGGACACCACTGAAGCTTTCTTT
CSARDTTEAFF
>TRBJ2-5|-|TRBD2|TRBV7-7
TGTGCCAGCAGCCCTAGGACTAGCGGGACGGAGACCCAGTACTTC
CASSPRTSGTETQYF
>TRBJ1-4|-|-|TRBV30
TGTGCCTGGTCGCCGGGGATTAGTGAAAAACTGTTTTTT
CAWSPGISEKLFF
>TRBJ2-7|-|-|TRBV5-8
TGTGCCAGCAGCCGGGGACATACCTACGAGCAGTACTTC
CASSRGHTYEQYF
>TRBJ2-7|-|TRBD1|TRBV28
TGTGCCGGCTCCGGGACAGGCTACGAGCAGTACTTC
CAGSGTGYEQYF
>TRBJ2-7|-|TRBD2|TRBV14
TGTGCCAGCAGCCACCTCAGCGGGAGCCACGAGCAGTACTTC
CASSHLSGSHEQYF
>TRBJ2-3|-|-|TRBV9
TGTGCCAGCAGCGTGTGGGCAGGACCGAACACAGATACGCAGTATTTT
CASSVWAGPNTDTQYF
>TRBJ2-7|few|-|TRBV5-6
TGTGCCAGCAGCTTCGGTCACAGCGATTACGAGCAGTACTTC
CASSFGHSDYEQYF
>TRBJ2-2|-|-|TRBV29-1
TGCAGCGTTTTACCGGGACAGAACACCGGGGAGCTGTTTTTT
CSVLPGQNTGELFF
>TRBJ2-2|-|-|TRBV13
TGTGCCAGCAGCTTAGGACTCAGGGTAACAGGGGAGCTGTTTTTT
CASSLGLRVTGELFF
>TRBJ1-3|-|-|TRBV6-5
TGTGCCAGCAGTTACTCGGGGGACACCATATATTTT
CASSYSGDTIYF
>TRBJ1-1|-|-|TRBV30
TGTGCCTGGAGTGGGCAGAGGGGAGCTTTCTTT
CAWSGQRGAFF
>TRBJ1-5|-|-|TRBV6-5
TGTGCCAGCAGCCTTGACTCTAGCAATCAGCCCCAGCATTTT
CASSLDSSNQPQHF
>TRBJ2-5|-|TRBD2|TRBV5-6
TGTGCCAGCAGCTTGGCCTTGACTAGCTGGCGGGAGACCCAGTACTTC
CASSLALTSWRETQYF
>TRBJ1-5|-|-|TRBV7-2
TGTGCCAGCAGCTTACCAGGTGATCAGCCCCAGCATTTT
CASSLPGDQPQHF
>TRBJ2-5|-|-|TRBV9
TGTGCCAGCAGCGTAATGGGTAGGGGGGGAACCCAGTACTTC
CASSVMGRGGTQYF
>TRBJ1-5|-|-|TRBV30
TGTGCCTGGAGTGTAGACCCCGATCAGCCCCAGCATTTT
CAWSVDPDQPQHF
>TRBJ2-7|-|-|TRBV30
TGTGCCTGGAGTCCTCCCGTTACAGGGTCGTACCTCTACGAGCAGTACTTC
CAWSPPVTGSYLYEQYF
>TRBJ1-5|-|-|TRBV5-1
TGCGCCAGCCCCAGGGGACAGCCCCAGCATTTT
CASPRGQPQHF
>TRBJ2-7|once|-|TRBV29-1
TGCAGCGTTGAAGACTCGACAGGGACTGCCTACGAGCAGTACTTC
CSVEDSTGTAYEQYF
>TRBJ2-7|-|-|TRBV25-1
TGTGCCAGCAGTGAACGGAACTCCTACGAGCAGTACTTC
CASSERNSYEQYF
>TRBJ1-5|-|-|TRBV6-1
TGTGCCACCCATGGGGGTAGCAATCAGCCCCAGCATTTT
CATHGGSNQPQHF
>TRBJ2-7|-|TRBD1|TRBV5-4
TGTGCCAGCAGCTTACCGGGACAGAGCTTCGACGAGCAGTACTTC
CASSLPGQSFDEQYF
>TRBJ2-7|-|-|TRBV29-1
TGCAGCGTTGTCTTCCAGGCAGGAGACTACGAGCAGTACTTC
CSVVFQAGDYEQYF
>TRBJ1-2|-|TRBD1|TRBV2
TGTGCCAGCAGTGAAGGACAGGGCAACTATGGCTACACCTTC
CASSEGQGNYGYTF
>TRBJ2-7|-|TRBD1|TRBV6-5
TGTGCCAGCAGTGGACAACAGGGGCCGTACGAGCAGTACTTC
CASSGQQGPYEQYF
>TRBJ1-2|-|TRBD1|TRBV30
TGTGCCTGGAGTGTAGGGACAGTCTATGGCTACACCTTC
CAWSVGTVYGYTF
>TRBJ2-7|-|TRBD2|TRBV4-2
TGTGCCAGCAGCCAAGATTGGGCTAGCGGGGCTTCCGAGCAGTACTTC
CASSQDWASGASEQYF
>TRBJ2-3|-|TRBD2|TRBV30
TGTGCCTGGAGTGTGGGGGAGGGCAGCCGAGATACGCAGTATTTT
CAWSVGEGSRDTQYF
>TRBJ1-1|few|TRBD1|TRBV20-1
TGCAGTGCTAGTTATACAGGGGGAGCTTTCTTT
CSASYTGGAFF
>TRBJ2-7|-|-|TRBV5-6
TGTGCCAGCAGCTCGGCCGGCTCCGAGCAGTACTTC
CASSSAGSEQYF
>TRBJ1-1|-|-|TRBV5-6
TGTGCCAGCAGCGATGACCGGACGGTAGAAGCTTTCTTT
CASSDDRTVEAFF
>TRBJ2-3|-|TRBD2|TRBV9
TGTGCCAGCAGCCGGGGCGGGGGTGACACAGATACGCAGTATTTT
CASSRGGGDTDTQYF
>TRBJ1-4|-|-|TRBV30
TGTGCCTGGAGTGGGGAGGTGGAGGGCGAAAAACTGTTTTTT
CAWSGEVEGEKLFF
>TRBJ1-1|-|-|TRBV14
TGTGCCAGCAGCCAGGGGGGTGAAGCTTTCTTT
CASSQGGEAFF
>TRBJ1-1|-|-|TRBV6-1
TGTGCCAGCATTCCGAGGACCGAAGCTTTCTTT
CASIPRTEAFF
>TRBJ2-7|once|-|TRBV6-1
TGTGCCAGCAGTACGGGTAGCGAGCAGTACTTC
CASSTGSEQYF
>TRBJ2-3|-|-|TRBV5-6
TGTGCCAGCAGCCCCCAAGGAGATACGCAGTATTTT
CASSPQGDTQYF
>TRBJ2-2|medium-sized|TRBD1|TRBV9
TGTGCCAGCAGCGTAGGACAGGGAAACACCGGGGAGCTGTTTTTT
CASSVGQGNTGELFF